A single sample is the source of the 29 T cell receptor beta chains below, sequenced in a study of blood T cells in healthy people across ages. Primers used in a second PCR of roughly 6 to 12 cycles were a sample-barcoded 5' primer and a J-beta primer mix. TCRdb re-derived calls from the 5' RACE reads in MiXCR, one entry per CDR3 protein. This sample yields 250,000 to 300,000 distinct CDR3 sequences, of which 25% to 30% are seen a single time; 25% to 30% belongs to the top ten. Specimen: blood. Receptors originate from a woman aged 70-85 years in good health.

Only one count was recorded for this clonotype. The rearrangement links TRBV6-5 to TRBJ2-1; 7 bases align to TRBD2. The CDR3 is 14 amino acids. Per germline, CDR1 MNHEY and CDR2 SVGAGI. V lost 2 bases to trimming and J lost 9 bases; unmatched junction nucleotides: 7. The CDR3 sequence: CASSYATSAVEQFF. DNA of the CDR3: TGTGCCAGCAGTTACGCTACTAGCGCGGTTGAGCAGTTCTTC.

Ten or more counts support this clonotype. The chain employs TRBV4-1 and TRBJ2-4, with no clear D. Trimming stripped 1 base from V and 0 bases from J, with 13 bases between. CDR1 MGHRA and CDR2 YSYEKL come from the germline V gene. The CDR3 has 17 amino acids. The CDR3 sequence: CASSQGLSDLAKNIQYF. In DNA form, the CDR3 reads TGCGCCAGCAGCCAAGGTCTCTCAGATTTAGCCAAAAACATTCAGTACTTC.

This chain joins TRBV2 and TRBJ2-7; D is unclear. Germline CDR1 SNHLY, CDR2 FYNNEI. The CDR3 runs 12 residues. V was cut by 4 bases and J by 2 bases, with 6 bases left in between. This CDR3 reads CASSVEAYEQYF. The CDR3 coding sequence is TGTGCCAGCAGTGTTGAAGCCTACGAGCAGTACTTC.

V usage is TRBV3-1 and J usage is TRBJ1-2, with unresolved D. The CDR3 contains 11 residues. The V and J ends lost 1 base and 7 bases respectively, with 4 bases between them. Germline loops: CDR1 LGHDT, CDR2 YNNKEL (reference sequence). The CDR3 loop reads CASSQGSGYTF. The CDR3 nucleotides read TGTGCCAGCAGCCAAGGATCTGGCTACACCTTC.

This chain uses TRBV29-1 with TRBJ1-2; D is perhaps TRBD1 (5 bases). There are 13 residues in the CDR3. With 1 base removed from V and 7 bases from J, the gap between germline ends came to 13 bases. From germline, CDR1 is SQVTM and CDR2 ANQGSEA. This CDR3 is CSVEGTTVLGYTF. Here the CDR3 DNA reads TGCAGCGTTGAAGGGACAACGGTTCTTGGCTACACCTTC. Using reference TRBV29-1 and TRBJ1-2 for the parts outside the CDR3, the full variable domain is SAVISQKPSRDICQRGTSLTIQCQVDSQVTMMFWYRQQPGQSLTLIATANQGSEATYESGFVIDKFPISRPNLTFSTLTVSNMSPEDSSIYLCSVEGTTVLGYTFGSGTRLTVV.

This chain uses TRBV27 with TRBJ1-2; possible D gene TRBD1, 6 bases. This CDR3 is built from 14 residues. V was clipped by 6 bases and J by 4 bases, with 15 bases between them. Germline V CDR1 and CDR2: MNHEY, SMNVEV (reference sequence). Here the CDR3 DNA reads TGTGCCAGCAGCCGGACAGATCCTCTCTATGGCTACACCTTC. Its protein product is CASSRTDPLYGYTF.

The rearrangement links TRBV20-1 to TRBJ1-5; 7 positions match TRBD1. Trimming cost V 3 bases and J 6 bases; bases outside gene matches: 8. CDR3 length: 14 amino acids. CDR1 and CDR2 from the germline V gene are DFQATT and SNEGSKA (reference sequence). The CDR3 DNA reads as TGCAGTGCTAGGGGGCAGGGGGGACGTCAGCCCCAGCATTTT. As protein: CSARGQGGRQPQHF.

This clonotype appeared many times. V gene TRBV9 combines with J gene TRBJ1-5; D ambiguous. The length of the CDR3 is 15 residues. The germline V gene has CDR1 SGDLS and CDR2 YYNGEE. Trimming shortened V by 0 bases and J by 4 bases, and 11 bases separated the two germline ends. The CDR3 reads CASSVDPTPNQPQHF. DNA for the CDR3: TGTGCCAGCAGCGTAGACCCGACCCCAAATCAGCCCCAGCATTTT.

V is TRBV28 and J is TRBJ2-7; TRBD1 might be the D (6 bases). This CDR3 spans 15 amino acids. The V and J ends lost 5 bases and 4 bases respectively, with 18 bases between them. CDR1 MDHEN and CDR2 SYDVKM come from the germline V gene. This CDR3 reads CASSTIRGQSYEQYF. DNA of the CDR3: TGTGCCAGCAGTACTATCCGGGGACAATCATACGAGCAGTACTTC.

This chain links TRBV12-3 or TRBV12-4 with TRBJ1-1; a weak D match, TRBD1 (6 bases). V dropped 6 bases and J dropped 7 bases, with 15 bases sitting between them. The CDR3 sequence is 13 residues long. The DNA for the CDR3 is TGTGCCAGCAGAACCGGACAGTTTGATGAAGCTTTCTTT. As protein: CASRTGQFDEAFF.

The rearrangement uses TRBV18 and TRBJ2-3, with D hard to call. Trimming removed 8 bases at V and 2 bases at J, with 20 bases between. Germline values: CDR1 KGHSH, CDR2 LQKENI. The CDR3 is 16 residues long. CDR3 DNA sequence: TGTGCCAGCCCACGCCGTCATTCCAGTCCCACAGATACGCAGTATTTT. Translating gives CASPRRHSSPTDTQYF.

The J gene is TRBJ1-2, the V gene TRBV20-1; 9 bases fit TRBD1. After removal of 1 base from V and 5 bases from J, the junction contained 8 bases not matched to a gene. Germline loops: CDR1 DFQATT, CDR2 SNEGSKA (reference sequence). This CDR3 is built from 15 residues. The CDR3 region is CSARVGGQGNYGYTF. CDR3 DNA sequence: TGCAGTGCTAGAGTTGGCGGACAGGGGAATTATGGCTACACCTTC.

This clonotype was found a few times. The chain joins TRBV20-1 to TRBJ2-3; weak D call: TRBD2 (6 bases). Trimming took 3 bases from V and 0 from J, leaving 16 bases between them. Germline CDR1 DFQATT, CDR2 SNEGSKA (reference sequence). The CDR3 covers 16 residues. As DNA, the CDR3 is TGCAGTGCTAGCCTTCGAGGGCGGGACAGCACAGATACGCAGTATTTT. Residues: CSASLRGRDSTDTQYF.

The rearrangement joins TRBV5-1 to TRBJ2-6; D perhaps matches TRBD1 (6 bases). Between the trimmed V and J ends, which lost 3 bases and 4 bases, there was a span of 14 bases. CDR1 is SGHRS, CDR2 YFSETQ, per germline. The CDR3 is made up of 16 amino acids. The CDR3 bases are TGCGCCAGCAGCTCGTTTACAGGGTTGGGGGCCAACGTCCTGACTTTC. It translates to CASSSFTGLGANVLTF.

The rearrangement links TRBV7-8 to TRBJ2-7, with TRBD2 identical over 10 bases. Per the germline V gene, CDR1 is SGHVS and CDR2 is FQNEAQ. Germline trimming cut 1 base from V and 3 bases from J; bases unmatched to any gene: 12. The CDR3 is 18 amino acids. CDR3 sequence (DNA): TGTGCCAGCAGCTTAGGCCCTGTGGCTAGCGGGAGTATCTACGAGCAGTACTTC. It is translated as CASSLGPVASGSIYEQYF.

The chain has TRBV5-4 and TRBJ2-1; D is ambiguous. This CDR3 has 15 amino acids. Germline V lookup: CDR1 SGHNT, CDR2 YYREEE (reference sequence). Trimming removed 0 bases at V and 4 bases at J, with 11 bases between. The CDR3 spells CASSLEGSRYNEQFF. The DNA of the CDR3 is TGTGCCAGCAGCTTGGAGGGATCCCGATACAATGAGCAGTTCTTC.

Concerning this clonotype itself: One junction end does not reproduce the germline sequence, and a read error may be involved. The V gene is TRBV7-9, the J gene TRBJ2-5; tentatively, D is TRBD1 or TRBD2 (5 bases each). The CDR3 runs to 16 residues. The germline V gene has CDR1 SEHNR and CDR2 FQNEAQ (reference sequence). The CDR3 DNA sequence: TGTGCCAGCAGCGCTGGGACCCTCGGAAACCAGGAGACCCAGTACTTC. Its translation is CASSAGTLGNQETQYF.

The sample holds a few counts of this clonotype. V usage is TRBV3-1 and J usage is TRBJ2-3, with no clear D. Germline V gene data show CDR1 as LGHDT and CDR2 as YNNKEL (reference sequence). The germline V and J ends were trimmed by 4 bases and 4 bases, with 15 bases remaining between them. The CDR3 is 15 amino acids. The CDR3 region has the DNA TGTGCCAGCAGCCCCACTCGACGAGTAGCAGATACGCAGTATTTT. Translating it yields CASSPTRRVADTQYF.

This clonotype was counted only a few times. The J gene is TRBJ2-5, the V gene TRBV14; unclear D gene. The CDR3 extends over 15 amino acids. The V gene's germline CDR1 is SGHDN and CDR2 FVKESK. V was clipped by 0 bases and J by 4 bases, with 12 bases between them. For the CDR3, the DNA is TGTGCCAGCAGCCAAGATACGGTTCGTGGAGAGACCCAGTACTTC. Translated, it gives CASSQDTVRGETQYF. Using reference TRBV14 and TRBJ2-5 for the parts outside the CDR3, the full variable domain is EAGVTQFPSHSVIEKGQTVTLRCDPISGHDNLYWYRRVMGKEIKFLLHFVKESKQDESGMPNNRFLAERTGGTYSTLKVQPAELEDSGVYFCASSQDTVRGETQYFGPGTRLLVL.

This clonotype turned up a few times. The CDR3 bases are TGCAGTGCTCCTAGGGGATCCTCCGAAGCTTTCTTT. This translates into CSAPRGSSEAFF. The chain recombines TRBV20-1 with TRBJ1-1; D is possibly TRBD1 (5 bases). The CDR3 totals 12 residues. Trimming stripped 5 bases from V and 8 bases from J, with 15 bases between. Germline CDR1 reads DFQATT; CDR2 reads SNEGSKA (reference sequence).

This clonotype was counted only a few times. This chain uses TRBV9 with TRBJ1-2; D is ambiguous. The CDR3 consists of 12 residues. The germline gives CDR1 SGDLS, CDR2 YYNGEE. V was clipped by 6 bases and J by 3 bases, with 9 bases between them. The CDR3 DNA reads as TGTGCCAGCACCGTTGGGGACTATGGCTACACCTTC. Amino acids: CASTVGDYGYTF.

J is TRBJ2-5 and V is TRBV28, with no clear D. CDR1 MDHEN and CDR2 SYDVKM come from the germline V gene. The V gene lost 3 bases and the J gene lost 4 bases, with 12 bases spanning the gap. CDR3 length equals 14 residues. This CDR3 is CASSFSWVGETQYF. CDR3 sequence (DNA): TGTGCCAGCAGTTTCAGCTGGGTAGGAGAGACCCAGTACTTC.

A single count supports this clonotype. At one end, the junction sequence differs from germline, possibly due to a read error. The V call is TRBV20-1, the J call TRBJ2-5; 9 bases match TRBD2. The CDR3 has 16 amino acids. CDR1 and CDR2 from the germline V gene are DFQATT and SNEGSKA (reference sequence). CDR3 protein: CSARATPGLARHGQLF. CDR3 nucleotides: TGCAGTGCTAGAGCCACCCCGGGACTAGCTCGTCACGGGCAGCTCTTC.

J is TRBJ1-1 and V is TRBV5-1, with D possibly TRBD1 on 5 matching bases. The V end lost 0 bases, the J end lost 6 bases, and 15 bases lay between the germline ends. Germline V CDR1 and CDR2: SGHRS, YFSETQ. The length of the CDR3 is 15 residues. For the CDR3, the DNA is TGCGCCAGCAGCTTGGTGGTTGGGGCGGACGCTGAAGCTTTCTTT. It yields the protein CASSLVVGADAEAFF.

The rearrangement uses TRBV6-5 and TRBJ2-7; 8 bases agree with TRBD1. CDR1 and CDR2 (germline): MNHEY, SVGAGI. The CDR3 has 16 residues. V shed 2 bases and J 6 bases; nucleotides not matched to a gene: 12. CDR3 region: CASSYLGQGTKREQYF. For the CDR3, the DNA is TGTGCCAGCAGTTACCTCGGACAGGGAACGAAGCGCGAGCAGTACTTC.

This clonotype came up a few times. The chain joins TRBV6-6 to TRBJ1-4, with 8 bases that match TRBD1. The CDR3 runs to 14 residues. The germline gives CDR1 MNHNY, CDR2 SVGAGI (reference sequence). The V segment lost 5 bases and the J segment 7 bases; nucleotides outside the gene matches: 6. The CDR3 DNA follows: TGTGCCAGCAGTCTAGGACAGGGAACTGAAAAACTGTTTTTT. This encodes CASSLGQGTEKLFF.

This clonotype was counted only a few times. This chain joins TRBV27 and TRBJ2-5; tentative D call: TRBD2 (6 bases). Near its end, the DNA agrees better with TRBJ2-7, so the J call may be wrong. The CDR3 is made up of 14 amino acids. Germline values: CDR1 MNHEY, CDR2 SMNVEV (reference sequence). CDR3 in amino acids: CASSPRGGYHEQYF. The CDR3 DNA sequence: TGTGCCAGCAGCCCCCGAGGAGGGTATCACGAGCAGTACTTC.

This clonotype was seen a handful of times. The chain employs TRBV29-1 and TRBJ2-5; D is tentatively TRBD1 or TRBD2 (5 bases each). The germline gives CDR1 SQVTM, CDR2 ANQGSEA. The V end was cut by 4 bases, the J end by 4 bases, with 7 bases between. This CDR3 region has 11 residues. CDR3 sequence reads: CSVVRGETQYF. CDR3 in DNA: TGCAGCGTTGTGAGGGGAGAGACCCAGTACTTC. Variable domain in full (rest from reference TRBV29-1 and TRBJ2-5): SAVISQKPSRDICQRGTSLTIQCQVDSQVTMMFWYRQQPGQSLTLIATANQGSEATYESGFVIDKFPISRPNLTFSTLTVSNMSPEDSSIYLCSVVRGETQYFGPGTRLLVL.

The gene calls are TRBV4-2 and TRBJ1-1, with 11 bases identical to TRBD1. V shed 1 base, J shed 11 bases, and the junction held 6 bases outside the gene matches. The CDR3 runs to 14 residues. The V gene's germline CDR1 is LGHNA and CDR2 YNFKEQ. The CDR3 sequence: CASSQGTGGLYAFF. In DNA, the CDR3 is TGTGCCAGCAGCCAAGGGACAGGGGGCTTGTATGCTTTCTTT.